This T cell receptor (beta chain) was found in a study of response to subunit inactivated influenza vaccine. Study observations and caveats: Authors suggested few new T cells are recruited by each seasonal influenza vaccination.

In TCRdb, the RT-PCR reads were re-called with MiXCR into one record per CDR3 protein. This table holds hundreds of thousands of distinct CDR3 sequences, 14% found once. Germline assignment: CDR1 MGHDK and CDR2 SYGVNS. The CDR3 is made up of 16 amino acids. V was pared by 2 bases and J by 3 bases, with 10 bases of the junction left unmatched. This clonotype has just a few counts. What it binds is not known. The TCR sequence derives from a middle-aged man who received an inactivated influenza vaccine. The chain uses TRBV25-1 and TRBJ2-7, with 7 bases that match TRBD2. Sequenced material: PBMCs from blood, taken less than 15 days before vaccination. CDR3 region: CASSEGIASGFYEQYF. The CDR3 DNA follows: TGTGCCAGCAGTGAAGGTATCGCTAGCGGTTTCTACGAGCAGTACTTC.